These 20 T cell receptor beta chains were sequenced from one sample in a study of spatial heterogeneity in lung cancer. These TCRs are of unknown antigen specificity. Time point in this sample: sample taken at primary tumor resection. TCRdb itself ran the 5' RACE reads through MiXCR, one entry per CDR3 protein. Here the sample spans 10,000 to 11,000 distinct CDR3 sequences, roughly 8% being singletons. The study, taken as a whole, reports: Mutation counts in tumors were tracked by counts of expanded intratumoral alpha and beta TCRs.

The material sequenced was lung tumor tissue, taken at surgery. All receptors come from a female donor with early-stage non-small cell lung cancer.

This clonotype is categorized as medium-sized (0.01 to 0.1%). Within a library made for alpha chains, this beta chain is off target, and its count is uninformative. The V call is TRBV5-1, the J call TRBJ1-4; perhaps TRBD1 as D (5 bases). Per the germline V gene, CDR1 is SGHRS and CDR2 is YFSETQ. V lost 0 bases and J lost 7, with 13 bases in between. The CDR3 is 15 residues long. For the CDR3, the DNA is TGCGCCAGCAGCTTGGTGGCAGGGAAGGGTGAAAAACTGTTTTTT. Its protein is CASSLVAGKGEKLFF. The complete variable domain, with remaining parts taken from reference TRBV5-1 and TRBJ1-4, reads KAGVTQTPRYLIKTRGQQVTLSCSPISGHRSVSWYQQTPGQGLQFLFEYFSETQRNKGNFPGRFSGRQFSNSRSEMNVSTLELGDSALYLCASSLVAGKGEKLFFGSGTQLSVL.

By sample fraction, this clonotype is medium-sized (0.01 to 0.1%). This beta chain slipped into a library made for alpha chains as a stray read, so its size is not meaningful. This chain joins TRBV6-5 and TRBJ1-1; tentative D call: TRBD1 (6 bases). The CDR3 consists of 17 residues. Germline V gene data show CDR1 as MNHEY and CDR2 as SVGAGI. V gave up 2 bases and J gave up 0 bases, with 16 bases separating them. The CDR3 DNA sequence: TGTGCCAGCAGTTACACGGCGACAGGAATCATGAACACTGAAGCTTTCTTT. This sequence encodes CASSYTATGIMNTEAFF.

This clonotype was observed at least ten times. Since it is a stray read in a library aimed at alpha chains, this beta chain has a size that is not meaningful. The V call is TRBV6-2 or TRBV6-3, the J call TRBJ2-1, with D possibly being TRBD1 (6 bases). Germline values: CDR1 MNHEY, CDR2 SVGEGT. V was trimmed by 8 bases and J by 12 bases, leaving 20 bases between them. The CDR3 sequence is 13 residues long. CDR3 coding DNA: TGTGCCAGCTCGACGGTGGACAGCTCTGCGCAGTTCTTC. It codes for CASSTVDSSAQFF.

This clonotype was counted at least ten times. Found in a library prepared for alpha chains, this beta chain is an off-target read, and its abundance has little meaning. The V call is TRBV6-5, the J call TRBJ2-5; 8 bases are shared with TRBD2. From germline, CDR1 is MNHEY and CDR2 SVGAGI. This CDR3 comprises 13 residues. With V trimmed by 7 bases and J by 4 bases, 5 bases remained unmatched. The CDR3 DNA is TGTGCCAGCACCGGGGGGGCCGGAGAGACCCAGTACTTC. It specifies CASTGGAGETQYF.

This clonotype was counted many times. As an off-target read in a library built for alpha chains, this beta chain has a frequency of little significance. The CDR3 sequence: CASSSNVGLGGETQYF. As DNA, the CDR3 is TGTGCCAGCAGCTCTAACGTGGGACTAGGCGGAGAGACCCAGTACTTC. This chain connects TRBV7-3 to TRBJ2-5; TRBD2 matches 8 bases. The germline gives CDR1 SGHTA, CDR2 FQGTGA. Trimming at V came to 4 bases and at J to 4 bases, leaving 11 bases not matched to a gene. The CDR3 covers 16 residues.

This clonotype was detected many times. This beta chain lies outside the target of a library built for alpha chains; its clone size means little. The chain combines TRBV6-6 with TRBJ1-6; D might be TRBD1 (5 bases). V was trimmed by 8 bases and J by 6 bases, leaving 14 bases between them. The CDR3 is made up of 14 amino acids. Germline lookup yields CDR1 MNHNY and CDR2 SVGAGI (reference sequence). DNA of the CDR3: TGTGCCAGCTTAGGGGTATCGCCTAATTCACCCCTCCACTTT. This translates into CASLGVSPNSPLHF.

This clonotype was observed a handful of times. This beta chain turned up in a library designed for alpha chains; as an off-target read, its abundance says little. The chain carries TRBV3-1 and TRBJ2-7, with a tentative D call TRBD2 (5 bases). V was cut by 0 bases and J by 12 bases, with 15 bases left in between. Germline V gives CDR1 LGHDT, CDR2 YNNKEL (reference sequence). The CDR3 is made up of 13 amino acids. CDR3 DNA sequence: TGTGCCAGCAGCCAAGATGGCGGGCGCCGTCGGTACTTC. Protein sequence: CASSQDGGRRRYF.

This clonotype ranks as medium-sized. Because this beta chain is a stray read in a library intended to capture alpha chains, its abundance should not be given much weight. The chain carries TRBV28 and TRBJ2-3, with TRBD2 matching 10 bases. V shed 7 bases, J shed 0 bases, and the junction held 10 bases outside the gene matches. Germline loops: CDR1 MDHEN, CDR2 SYDVKM. The CDR3 runs to 17 residues. Here the CDR3 DNA reads TGTGCCAGCACCCCGGTGGGACTAGCGTCGAGCACAGATACGCAGTATTTT. Its translation: CASTPVGLASSTDTQYF.

At least ten counts were recorded for this clonotype. Since the library was made to target alpha chains, this beta chain is a stray read and its abundance is not meaningful. The chain couples TRBV12-3 or TRBV12-4 to TRBJ2-2; D is unresolved. Trimming left V 3 bases short and J 3 bases short, with 2 bases between. This CDR3 contains 12 residues. The CDR3 DNA reads TGTGCCAGCAGTTTGGACACCGGGGAGCTGTTTTTT. Protein product: CASSLDTGELFF.

In this sample, this clonotype turned up many times. Because the library targeted alpha chains, this beta chain is an off-target read whose size means little. V is TRBV6-5 and J is TRBJ2-7; D possibly matches TRBD1 or TRBD2 (5 bases each). V was clipped by 4 bases and J by 3 bases, with 22 bases between them. This CDR3 spans 17 amino acids. Germline V gene data show CDR1 as MNHEY and CDR2 as SVGAGI. CDR3 DNA: TGTGCCAGCAGTTCTAGCAATCCACCGGGACCCGACTACGAGCAGTACTTC. It specifies CASSSSNPPGPDYEQYF.

By its share, this clonotype is medium-sized. As an off-target read in a library built for alpha chains, this beta chain has a frequency of little significance. J is TRBJ2-3 and V is TRBV5-1; 9 nucleotides match TRBD1. CDR1 and CDR2 (germline): SGHRS, YFSETQ. CDR3 length: 14 residues. V trimming: 3 bases; J trimming: 6 bases; junction bases outside the gene matches: 5. This chain's CDR3 is CASSSTQGADTQYF. For the CDR3, the DNA is TGCGCCAGCAGCTCTACACAGGGGGCGGATACGCAGTATTTT.

This clonotype was detected many times. Being off target in a library aimed at alpha chains, this beta chain has a size of little meaning. The chain couples TRBV28 to TRBJ2-5; 9 positions agree with TRBD2. The ends lost 7 bases at V and 6 bases at J; junction bases unmatched: 12. This CDR3 spans 15 amino acids. Germline V gives CDR1 MDHEN, CDR2 SYDVKM. CDR3 DNA: TGTGCCAGCACCTCTCTAGCTAGCGGGGAGAAGACCCAGTACTTC. Protein sequence: CASTSLASGEKTQYF.

By proportion, this clonotype is medium-sized (0.01 to 0.1%). A library prepared for alpha chains yielded this beta chain as an off-target read; its size is of little meaning. The J gene is TRBJ2-3, the V gene TRBV7-2; D unresolved. CDR1 and CDR2 from the germline V gene are SGHTA and FQGNSA. The CDR3 runs 11 residues. V dropped 5 bases and J dropped 2 bases, with 2 bases sitting between them. DNA of the CDR3: TGTGCCAGCAGCCCCACAGATACGCAGTATTTT. It yields the protein CASSPTDTQYF.

This clonotype ranks as medium-sized. The size of this beta chain means little, since it is a stray read in a library made for alpha chains. This chain links TRBV20-1 with TRBJ1-2; unclear D gene. V was shortened by 3 bases and J by 4 bases, with 9 bases between the two germline ends. The CDR3 runs 12 residues. Per the germline V gene, CDR1 is DFQATT and CDR2 is SNEGSKA (reference sequence). CDR3 protein: CSASEGSYGYTF. The CDR3 region has the DNA TGCAGTGCTAGTGAAGGCAGCTATGGCTACACCTTC.

This clonotype ranks as medium-sized (0.01 to 0.1%). This beta chain came through as a stray read in a library set up for alpha chains, and its size says little. This sequence joins TRBV29-1 and TRBJ2-5; no definite D call. The V gene lost 3 bases and the J gene lost 5 bases, with 13 bases spanning the gap. The CDR3 runs to 13 residues. Germline loops: CDR1 SQVTM, CDR2 ANQGSEA. The CDR3 protein is CSVEVLVGETQYF. The CDR3 region has the DNA TGCAGCGTTGAGGTCCTAGTGGGGGAGACCCAGTACTTC.

There are many counts of this clonotype. This beta chain is a stray read from a library made for alpha chains; its abundance is not meaningful. The genes are TRBV10-3 and TRBJ1-4, with 9 bases aligning to TRBD1. Losses at the gene ends were 2 bases for V and 8 bases for J; bases not matched to a gene: 3. This CDR3 contains 14 residues. Per germline, CDR1 ENHRY and CDR2 SYGVKD. CDR3 coding DNA: TGTGCCATCAGTGAGGACAGGGGGGAAGAAAAACTGTTTTTT. This codes for CAISEDRGEEKLFF.

Many counts were recorded for this clonotype. This beta chain turned up in a library designed for alpha chains; as an off-target read, its abundance says little. The V gene is TRBV7-2, the J gene TRBJ2-5; the match to TRBD2 covers 7 bases. Germline loops: CDR1 SGHTA, CDR2 FQGNSA. V lost 3 bases and J lost 2; bases outside the gene matches: 0. The CDR3 extends over 13 amino acids. For the CDR3, the DNA is TGTGCCAGCAGCTTTAGCGGGCAAGAGACCCAGTACTTC. This encodes CASSFSGQETQYF. The full variable domain, completed using reference TRBV7-2 and TRBJ2-5, is GAGVSQSPSNKVTEKGKDVELRCDPISGHTALYWYRQSLGQGLEFLIYFQGNSAPDKSGLPSDRFSAERTGGSVSTLTIQRTQQEDSAVYLCASSFSGQETQYFGPGTRLLVL.

The sample holds many counts of this clonotype. Little can be read into the size of this beta chain, an off-target read in a library designed for alpha chains. The genes are TRBV21-1 and TRBJ2-7; TRBD1 reflects the table's D call only, with no check against the DNA. TRBV21-1 constitutes a pseudogene. This CDR3 comprises 12 residues. CDR3 sequence: CASSNPRDEQYF. In DNA, the CDR3 is TGTGCCAGCAGCAACCCCCGCGACGAGCAGTACTTC.

At least ten counts were recorded for this clonotype. This beta chain is off target for a library built for alpha chains, so its abundance means little. The J gene is TRBJ1-5, the V gene TRBV29-1, with D tentatively TRBD1 (5 bases). Trimming stripped 4 bases from V and 3 bases from J, with 10 bases between. The V gene's germline CDR1 is SQVTM and CDR2 ANQGSEA. The CDR3 extends over 13 amino acids. CDR3: CSVGRGANQPQHF. The CDR3 DNA reads as TGCAGCGTTGGAAGGGGTGCCAATCAGCCCCAGCATTTT. Full variable domain (rest looked up from reference TRBV29-1 and TRBJ1-5): SAVISQKPSRDICQRGTSLTIQCQVDSQVTMMFWYRQQPGQSLTLIATANQGSEATYESGFVIDKFPISRPNLTFSTLTVSNMSPEDSSIYLCSVGRGANQPQHFGDGTRLSIL.

There are a few counts of this clonotype. With the library built for alpha chains, this beta chain is off target and its frequency is not meaningful. The genes are TRBV3-1 and TRBJ1-2; the D gene is possibly TRBD1 (6 bases). The V end lost 4 bases, the J end lost 1 base, and 7 bases lay between the germline ends. The CDR3 length is 13 residues. Per the germline V gene, CDR1 is LGHDT and CDR2 is YNNKEL (reference sequence). CDR3 bases: TGTGCCAGCAGCCGGACAGTTAACTATGGCTACACCTTC. Protein: CASSRTVNYGYTF.